This T cell receptor beta chain was identified in a study of T cells in tumors after PD-1 blockade. Study overall: Tumor samples yielded 20 to 25-fold more depth than single-cell TCR sequencing. General study findings and limits: Most post-therapy expanded exhausted CD8+ clones were new, undetected before treatment. Clonal replacement was seen across treatment, not between pre-treatment samples.

A word on this clone: Its antigen is still unknown.

Sequencing was performed with immunoSEQ multiplex PCR; in TCRdb, only in-frame clones are kept and a portion is missing. The sample has fewer than 15,000 clones; around 60% are singletons. Site-matched primary tumor biopsies were taken before and after PD-1 blockade. The length of the CDR3 is 14 residues. V shed 4 bases and J shed 8 bases, with 16 bases lying between them. The germline V gene encodes CDR1 SGDLS and CDR2 YYNGEE. The rearrangement links TRBV9 to TRBJ2-1; D is undetermined. Sequencing was performed on tumor tissue, taken before anti-PD-1 treatment. This receptor was taken from a human donor with cutaneous squamous cell carcinoma. This CDR3 is CASSPRAFGDEQFF. CDR3 DNA sequence: TGTGCCAGCAGCCCAAGAGCCTTTGGAGATGAGCAGTTCTTC.